A selection of T cell receptor beta chains follows, all from one sample in a study of shared clonotypes between healthy human individuals. TCRdb's copy holds only in-frame clones and misses some; the assay was immunoSEQ multiplex PCR. Of about 2 million clones detected, 85% to 95% appear once; the ten largest clones hold 0.1% to 0.15%. Input material: naive CD4+ T cells sorted from blood. The origin of the receptors is a man aged 18 to 29 in good health. CDR3s include the opening cysteine and the closing phenylalanine or tryptophan. A D gene is named only where the DNA matches it firmly. A row's size may be missing; if present it is once, few, many or a size class.

length	D	V	J	size	DNA	CDR3
17	-	TRBV2	TRBJ2-5	-	TGTGCCAGCAGTGTTCCCATTTGGGGGCTAGATCCCGAGACCCAGTACTTC	CASSVPIWGLDPETQYF
13	-	TRBV18	TRBJ2-5	-	TGTGCCAGCTCACCACGGGGGGAAGAGACCCAGTACTTC	CASSPRGEETQYF
16	TRBD1	TRBV4-3	TRBJ1-1	-	TGCGCCAGCAGCCAAGTTGTAACAGGGGGAGGGACTGAAGCTTTCTTT	CASSQVVTGGGTEAFF
12	TRBD2	TRBV2	TRBJ2-5	-	TGTGCCGGCGGGAGCTTCCAGGAGACCCAGTACTTC	CAGGSFQETQYF
14	-	TRBV19	TRBJ1-2	once	TGTGCCAGTAGTATACGGAATCCCAACTATGGCTACACCTTC	CASSIRNPNYGYTF
15	-	TRBV2	TRBJ2-5	-	TGTGCCAGCAGTGAGACCGACCAACGGCAAGAGACCCAGTACTTC	CASSETDQRQETQYF
15	-	TRBV2	TRBJ1-4	-	TGTGCCAGCAGGGATCCGGGGGAACTTAATGAAAAACTGTTTTTT	CASRDPGELNEKLFF
14	-	TRBV6-6	TRBJ2-7	-	TGTGCCAGCAGAACCCGGGACCGCTCCTACGAGCAGTACTTC	CASRTRDRSYEQYF
14	TRBD1	TRBV30	TRBJ1-3	-	TGTGCCTGGACTACAGGGGGCGCTGGAAACACCATATATTTT	CAWTTGGAGNTIYF
22	TRBD2	TRBV6-1	TRBJ2-7	-	TGTGCCAGCAGTGAAGCGCTCAGGCCCCTGAACAGACTAGCGGGAGTGTTGAACGAGCAGTACTTC	CASSEALRPLNRLAGVLNEQYF
14	-	TRBV4-1	TRBJ2-7	-	TGCGCCAGCAGCCTTCAAGGGGGGCCCTACGAGCAGTACTTC	CASSLQGGPYEQYF
14	-	TRBV27	TRBJ1-6	-	TGTGCCAGCAGTTTAGGCAGTATCCATTCACCCCTCCACTTT	CASSLGSIHSPLHF
15	-	TRBV5-1	TRBJ2-1	-	TGCGCCAGCACAAAAGGCGGGGCCACCTACAATGAGCAGTTCTTC	CASTKGGATYNEQFF
15	-	TRBV9	TRBJ1-6	-	TGTGCCAGCAGCAAGAATGGCCAGGGAGATTCACCCCTCCACTTT	CASSKNGQGDSPLHF
14	TRBD1	TRBV11-2	TRBJ2-7	-	TGTGCCAGCAGCTCGGGACAGATCACCTACGAGCAGTACTTC	CASSSGQITYEQYF
17	-	TRBV10-1	TRBJ2-6	-	TGCGCCAGCAGCGATGGACAGCTCTTGGCTGGGGCCAACGTCCTGACTTTC	CASSDGQLLAGANVLTF
15	-	TRBV25-1	TRBJ2-2	-	TGTGCCAGCAGTCAAAATCCCCCCAACACCGGGGAGCTGTTTTTT	CASSQNPPNTGELFF
13	-	TRBV28	TRBJ2-7	-	TGTGCCAGCAGCCCCCCCGTGGTCGGTGAGCAGTACTTC	CASSPPVVGEQYF
14	-	TRBV30	TRBJ1-5	-	TGTGCGGAGATGCGAGAGGGGGGGGAACAGCCCCAGCATTTT	CAEMREGGEQPQHF
12	-	TRBV7-2	TRBJ1-4	-	TGTGCCAGCAGCTTTTTTGGTGAAAAACTGTTTTTT	CASSFFGEKLFF
14	TRBD1	TRBV18	TRBJ2-7	-	TGTGCCAGCTCACCATTGGACAGGGGGCCCGAGCAGTACTTC	CASSPLDRGPEQYF
14	-	TRBV9	TRBJ1-2	-	TGTGCCAGCAGCGTAGCACAGGGAGTCGAGAGCTACACCTTC	CASSVAQGVESYTF
13	-	TRBV2	TRBJ1-2	-	TGTGCCAGCAGCCCCGTAGGAGGGTATGGCTACACCTTC	CASSPVGGYGYTF
13	-	TRBV30	TRBJ2-5	-	TGTGCCTGGAGTCCGGGGGCCCAAGAGACCCAGTACTTC	CAWSPGAQETQYF
17	TRBD1	TRBV28	TRBJ1-1	-	TGTGCCAGCAGTTCCCGTCCCGGACAGGGGGGGGACACTGAAGCTTTCTTT	CASSSRPGQGGDTEAFF
16	-	TRBV5-4	TRBJ1-4	-	TGTGCCAGCAGCTTGGCCGTGGGGGAGGCTAATGAAAAACTGTTTTTT	CASSLAVGEANEKLFF
13	-	TRBV5-1	TRBJ2-5	-	TGCGCCAGCAGCCCATCCGGGGCGGGGACCCAGTACTTC	CASSPSGAGTQYF
15	TRBD2	TRBV7-2	TRBJ2-7	-	TGTGCCAGCAGCTTACTAGCGGGAGAGGTCTACGAGCAGTACTTC	CASSLLAGEVYEQYF
15	TRBD1	TRBV7-9	TRBJ2-2	-	TGTGCCAGCAGCTTATTAGCAGGGGGCACCGGGGAGCTGTTTTTT	CASSLLAGGTGELFF
15	-	TRBV5-1	TRBJ2-7	-	TGCGCCAGCAGCTTGGCAGGAGCATATACCCACGAGCAGTACTTC	CASSLAGAYTHEQYF
13	-	TRBV19	TRBJ2-1	-	TGTGCCAGTAGTCCACGGCAAGACAATGAGCAGTTCTTC	CASSPRQDNEQFF
15	TRBD2	TRBV10-3	TRBJ2-7	-	TGTGCCATCAGTGATAGCGGGGGGGAAACCTACGAGCAGTACTTC	CAISDSGGETYEQYF
16	-	TRBV11-3	TRBJ2-2	once	TGTGCCAGCAGCTCCGGTGACAGGAAGAACACCGGGGAGCTGTTTTTT	CASSSGDRKNTGELFF
14	-	TRBV7-2	TRBJ1-1	-	TGTGCCAGCAGCTTAGTCCAGGGCGCCGCTGAAGCTTTCTTT	CASSLVQGAAEAFF
14	-	TRBV19	TRBJ1-4	-	TGTGCCAGTAGTATTTGGCAGAGGGGTGAAAAACTGTTTTTT	CASSIWQRGEKLFF
13	-	TRBV19	TRBJ1-1	-	TGTGCCAGTAGGCCGACAGTGAACACTGAAGCTTTCTTT	CASRPTVNTEAFF
13	-	TRBV28	TRBJ1-2	-	TGTGCCAGCAGTTCGGAGTGGGGGGGTGGCTACACCTTC	CASSSEWGGGYTF
14	-	TRBV18	TRBJ2-3	-	TGTGCCAGCTCACCACTACAGGGAACAGATACGCAGTATTTT	CASSPLQGTDTQYF
14	TRBD1	TRBV18	TRBJ1-2	-	TGTGCCAGCTCCTTGGGACAGCAAAACTATGGCTACACCTTC	CASSLGQQNYGYTF
14	-	TRBV5-1	TRBJ2-2	-	TGCGCCAGCAGCTTGGGAGGTAACACCGGGGAGCTGTTTTTT	CASSLGGNTGELFF
15	-	TRBV10-2	TRBJ2-2	-	TGCGCCAGCAGTGAGGCCTATAATGGGAACGGGGAGCTGTTTTTT	CASSEAYNGNGELFF
16	-	TRBV7-3	TRBJ2-1	-	TGTGCCAGCAGTTCACGGGCTGGGGACTCCTACAATGAGCAGTTCTTC	CASSSRAGDSYNEQFF
11	-	TRBV11-2	TRBJ1-1	-	TGTGCCAGCAGCTTTTTTATCAAAGCTTTCTTT	CASSFFIKAFF
13	-	TRBV10-3	TRBJ2-5	-	TGTGCCATCTCCAGGGGTGACCAAGAGACCCAGTACTTC	CAISRGDQETQYF
12	-	TRBV5-1	TRBJ2-5	-	TGCGCCAGCAGCTTACCAAGCGAGACCCAGTACTTC	CASSLPSETQYF
16	-	TRBV5-1	TRBJ2-5	-	TGCGCCAGCAGCTTGGGCCTCGCAGCGGCGGTAGAGACCCAGTACTTC	CASSLGLAAAVETQYF
13	-	TRBV5-1	TRBJ2-1	-	TGCGCCAGCAGCTCCGGACTCGGGGATGAGCAGTTCTTC	CASSSGLGDEQFF
13	-	TRBV7-2	TRBJ1-1	-	TGTGCCAGCAGCTTAGCAGGTGTATCTGAAGCTTTCTTT	CASSLAGVSEAFF
14	-	TRBV5-4	TRBJ1-3	-	TGTGCCAGCAGCTTGGGTCAGTCCGGAAACACCATATATTTT	CASSLGQSGNTIYF
12	-	TRBV10-3	TRBJ2-1	-	TGTGCCATCAGTGATCAGGACAATGAGCAGTTCTTC	CAISDQDNEQFF
16	-	TRBV7-9	TRBJ1-1	once	TGTGCCAGCAGCCCAACGGGAGGGAGGGAGTGGACTGAAGCTTTCTTT	CASSPTGGREWTEAFF
12	-	TRBV5-1	TRBJ2-5	once	TGCGCCAGCAGCTCCCTACAAGAGACCCAGTACTTC	CASSSLQETQYF
18	-	TRBV28	TRBJ1-5	-	TGTGCCAGCAGTTCACTAGACTGGGTCTTATGGGGCAATCAGCCCCAGCATTTT	CASSSLDWVLWGNQPQHF
13	-	TRBV27	TRBJ1-5	-	TGTGCCAGCAGTTCGACCAGGGTTCAGCCCCAGCATTTT	CASSSTRVQPQHF
16	TRBD2	TRBV5-1	TRBJ2-5	-	TGCGCCAGCAGCTTAGGAGCGGGGGTCGCCAAAGAGACCCAGTACTTC	CASSLGAGVAKETQYF
20	TRBD1	TRBV27	TRBJ1-6	-	TGTGCCAGCAGTCCTTTGTCGGGACAGGGCTCCTCGACCTATAATTCACCCCTCCACTTT	CASSPLSGQGSSTYNSPLHF
14	TRBD1	TRBV6-6	TRBJ1-4	-	TGTGCCAGCACTTTCTCGACAGGGAGCGAAAAACTGTTTTTT	CASTFSTGSEKLFF
13	-	TRBV7-8	TRBJ1-1	once	TGTGCCAGCAGCATTAGATTGAACACTGAAGCTTTCTTT	CASSIRLNTEAFF
14	TRBD2	TRBV5-1	TRBJ2-7	-	TGCGCCAGCAGTTCGACGACTAGCGGATACGAGCAGTACTTC	CASSSTTSGYEQYF